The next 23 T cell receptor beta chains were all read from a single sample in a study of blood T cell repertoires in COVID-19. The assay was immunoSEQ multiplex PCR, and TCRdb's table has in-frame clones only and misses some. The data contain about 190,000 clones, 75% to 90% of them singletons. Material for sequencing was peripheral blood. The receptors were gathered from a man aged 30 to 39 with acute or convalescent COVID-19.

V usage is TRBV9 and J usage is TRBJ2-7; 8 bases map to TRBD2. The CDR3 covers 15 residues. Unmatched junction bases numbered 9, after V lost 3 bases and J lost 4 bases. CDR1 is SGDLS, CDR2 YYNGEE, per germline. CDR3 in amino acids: CASSASSGRGYEQYF. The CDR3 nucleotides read TGTGCCAGCAGCGCCTCCTCCGGGAGGGGGTACGAGCAGTACTTC.

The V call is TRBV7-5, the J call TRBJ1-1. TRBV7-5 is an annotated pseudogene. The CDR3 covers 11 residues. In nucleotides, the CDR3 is TGTGCCAGAAGCTTTCGGACTGAAGCTTTCTTT. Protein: CARSFRTEAFF.

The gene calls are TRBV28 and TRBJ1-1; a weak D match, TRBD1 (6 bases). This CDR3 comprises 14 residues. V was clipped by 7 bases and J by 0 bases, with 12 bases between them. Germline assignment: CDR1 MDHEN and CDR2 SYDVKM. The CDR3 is CASTPTGMNTEAFF. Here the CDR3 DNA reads TGTGCCAGCACCCCGACAGGCATGAACACTGAAGCTTTCTTT.

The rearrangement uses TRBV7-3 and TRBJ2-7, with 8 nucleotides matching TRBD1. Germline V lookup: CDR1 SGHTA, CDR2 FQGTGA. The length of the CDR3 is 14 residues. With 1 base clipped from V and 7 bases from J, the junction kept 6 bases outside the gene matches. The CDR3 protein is CASSLMSTGGEQYF. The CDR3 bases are TGTGCCAGCAGCTTAATGTCCACAGGGGGAGAGCAGTACTTC.

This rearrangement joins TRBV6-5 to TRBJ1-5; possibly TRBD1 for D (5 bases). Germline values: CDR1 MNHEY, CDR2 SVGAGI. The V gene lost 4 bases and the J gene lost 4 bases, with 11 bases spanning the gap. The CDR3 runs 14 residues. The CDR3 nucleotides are TGTGCCAGCAGTTTCGGGGGACGGAATCAGCCCCAGCATTTT. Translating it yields CASSFGGRNQPQHF.

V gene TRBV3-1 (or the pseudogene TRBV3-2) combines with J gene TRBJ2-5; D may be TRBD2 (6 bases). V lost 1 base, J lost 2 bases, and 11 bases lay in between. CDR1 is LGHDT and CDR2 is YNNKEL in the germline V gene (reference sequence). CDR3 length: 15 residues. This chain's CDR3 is CASSQVNGRQETQYF. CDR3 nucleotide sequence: TGTGCCAGCAGCCAAGTAAACGGGAGACAAGAGACCCAGTACTTC.

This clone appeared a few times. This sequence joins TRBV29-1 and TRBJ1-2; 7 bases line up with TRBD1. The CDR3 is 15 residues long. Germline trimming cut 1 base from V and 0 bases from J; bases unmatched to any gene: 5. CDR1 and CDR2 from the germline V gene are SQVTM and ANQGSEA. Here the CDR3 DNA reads TGCAGCGTTGAAGGGGACAGAGAAGCTAACTATGGCTACACCTTC. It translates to CSVEGDREANYGYTF.

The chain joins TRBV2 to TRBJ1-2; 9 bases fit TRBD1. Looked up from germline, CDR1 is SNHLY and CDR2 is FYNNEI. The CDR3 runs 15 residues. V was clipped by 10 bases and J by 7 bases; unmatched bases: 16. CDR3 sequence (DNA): TGTGCCACCTTCTATCCCCGGGACAGGGCTGGTGGCTACACCTTC. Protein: CATFYPRDRAGGYTF.

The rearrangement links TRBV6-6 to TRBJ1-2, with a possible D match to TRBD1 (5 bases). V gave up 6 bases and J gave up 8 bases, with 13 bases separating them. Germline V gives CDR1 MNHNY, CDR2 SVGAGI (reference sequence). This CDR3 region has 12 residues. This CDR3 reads CASRGEGGGYTF. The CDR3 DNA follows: TGTGCCAGCAGGGGGGAGGGTGGAGGCTACACCTTC.

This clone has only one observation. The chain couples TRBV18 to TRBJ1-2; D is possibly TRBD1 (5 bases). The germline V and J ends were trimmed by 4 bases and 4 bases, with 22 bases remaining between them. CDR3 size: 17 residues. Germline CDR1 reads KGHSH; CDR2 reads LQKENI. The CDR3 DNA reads TGTGCCAGCTCACTTAATCGACAGCGGGTGAACTTCTATGGCTACACCTTC. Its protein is CASSLNRQRVNFYGYTF.

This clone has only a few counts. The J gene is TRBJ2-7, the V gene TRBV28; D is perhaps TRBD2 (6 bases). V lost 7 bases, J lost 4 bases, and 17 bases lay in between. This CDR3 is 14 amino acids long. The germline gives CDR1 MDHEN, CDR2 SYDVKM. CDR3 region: CASIRSGGWYEQYF. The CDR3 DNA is TGTGCCAGCATCCGCAGTGGGGGGTGGTACGAGCAGTACTTC.

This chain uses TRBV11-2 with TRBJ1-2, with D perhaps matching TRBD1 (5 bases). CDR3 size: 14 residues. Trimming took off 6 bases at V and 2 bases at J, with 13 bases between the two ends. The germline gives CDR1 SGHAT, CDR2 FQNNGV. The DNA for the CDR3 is TGTGCCAGCAGTTTACAGACAGACAACTATGGCTACACCTTC. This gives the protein CASSLQTDNYGYTF.

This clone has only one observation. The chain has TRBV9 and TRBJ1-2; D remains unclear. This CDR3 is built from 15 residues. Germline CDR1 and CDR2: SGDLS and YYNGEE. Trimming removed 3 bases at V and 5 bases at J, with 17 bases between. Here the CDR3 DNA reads TGTGCCAGCAGCGGAACGTCCTACCCGTTTTATGGCTACACCTTC. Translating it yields CASSGTSYPFYGYTF.

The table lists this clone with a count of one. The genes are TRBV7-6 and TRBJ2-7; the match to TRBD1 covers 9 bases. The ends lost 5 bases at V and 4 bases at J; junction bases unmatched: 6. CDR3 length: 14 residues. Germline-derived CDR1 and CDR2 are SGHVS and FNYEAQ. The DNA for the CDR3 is TGTGCCAGCAGCCCCCTAGGGACAGGGTACGAGCAGTACTTC. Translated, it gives CASSPLGTGYEQYF.

The CDR3 DNA follows: TGTGCCAGCAGTTTATTGACAGAAAGTAACGAGCAGTACTTC. It specifies CASSLLTESNEQYF. V gene TRBV28 combines with J gene TRBJ2-7; D may be TRBD1 (5 bases). This CDR3 contains 14 residues. Germline V gives CDR1 MDHEN, CDR2 SYDVKM. Trimming left V 1 base short and J 5 bases short, with 12 bases between.

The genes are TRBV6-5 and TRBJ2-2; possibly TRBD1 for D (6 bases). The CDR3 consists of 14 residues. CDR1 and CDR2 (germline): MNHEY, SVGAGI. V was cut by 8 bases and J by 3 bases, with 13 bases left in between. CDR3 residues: CASLGQKYTGELFF. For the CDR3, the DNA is TGTGCCAGCTTAGGACAGAAGTACACCGGGGAGCTGTTTTTT.

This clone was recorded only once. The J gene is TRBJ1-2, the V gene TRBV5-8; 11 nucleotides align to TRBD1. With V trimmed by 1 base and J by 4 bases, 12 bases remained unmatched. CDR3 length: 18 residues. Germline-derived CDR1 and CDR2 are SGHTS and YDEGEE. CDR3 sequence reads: CASSLFGTGGSNGYGYTF. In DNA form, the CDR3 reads TGTGCCAGCAGCTTGTTTGGGACAGGGGGATCGAATGGCTATGGCTACACCTTC.

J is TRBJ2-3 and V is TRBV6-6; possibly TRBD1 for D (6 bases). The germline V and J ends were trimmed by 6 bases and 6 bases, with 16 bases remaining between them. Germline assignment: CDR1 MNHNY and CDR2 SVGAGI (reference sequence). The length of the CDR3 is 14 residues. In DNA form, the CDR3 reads TGTGCCAGCAGACCACAGGGCCCGACGGATACGCAGTATTTT. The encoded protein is CASRPQGPTDTQYF.

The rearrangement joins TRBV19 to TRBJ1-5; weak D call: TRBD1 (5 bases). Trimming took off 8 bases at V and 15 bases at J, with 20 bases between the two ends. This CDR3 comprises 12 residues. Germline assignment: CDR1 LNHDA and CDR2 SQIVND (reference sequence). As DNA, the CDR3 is TGTGCCAGTGGGACGCGGGACGGACCCATGCATTTT. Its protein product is CASGTRDGPMHF.

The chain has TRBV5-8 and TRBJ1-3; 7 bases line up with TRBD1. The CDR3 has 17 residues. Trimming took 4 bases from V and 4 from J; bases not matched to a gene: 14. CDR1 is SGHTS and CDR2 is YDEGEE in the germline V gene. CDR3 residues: CASSLIRQGLGGNTIYF. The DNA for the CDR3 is TGTGCCAGCAGCCTCATTCGACAGGGATTAGGAGGAAACACCATATATTTT.

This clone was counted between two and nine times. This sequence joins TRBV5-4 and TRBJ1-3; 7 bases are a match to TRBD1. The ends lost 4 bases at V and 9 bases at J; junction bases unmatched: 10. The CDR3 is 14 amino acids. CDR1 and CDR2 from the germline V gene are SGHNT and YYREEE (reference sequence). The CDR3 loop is CASSMDRTLGTIYF. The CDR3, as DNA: TGTGCCAGCAGCATGGACAGGACATTGGGCACCATATATTTT.

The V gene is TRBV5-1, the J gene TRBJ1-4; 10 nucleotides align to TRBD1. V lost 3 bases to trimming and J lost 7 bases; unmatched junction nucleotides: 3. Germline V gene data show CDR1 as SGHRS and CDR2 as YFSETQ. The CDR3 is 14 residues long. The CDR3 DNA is TGCGCCAGCAGCTCTGGACAGGGGGGTGAAAAACTGTTTTTT. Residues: CASSSGQGGEKLFF.

This chain's CDR3 is CASSPLGQTIYEQYF. CDR3 in DNA: TGTGCCAGCTCACCTTTGGGACAGACAATCTACGAGCAGTACTTC. This chain connects TRBV18 to TRBJ2-7, with 7 bases aligning to TRBD1. Per the germline V gene, CDR1 is KGHSH and CDR2 is LQKENI. V lost 3 bases to trimming and J lost 3 bases; unmatched junction nucleotides: 8. The length of the CDR3 is 15 residues. Filled out from reference TRBV18 and TRBJ2-7, the complete variable domain reads NAGVMQNPRHLVRRRGQEARLRCSPMKGHSHVYWYRQLPEEGLKFMVYLQKENIIDESGMPKERFSAEFPKEGPSILRIQQVVRGDSAAYFCASSPLGQTIYEQYFGPGTRLTVT.